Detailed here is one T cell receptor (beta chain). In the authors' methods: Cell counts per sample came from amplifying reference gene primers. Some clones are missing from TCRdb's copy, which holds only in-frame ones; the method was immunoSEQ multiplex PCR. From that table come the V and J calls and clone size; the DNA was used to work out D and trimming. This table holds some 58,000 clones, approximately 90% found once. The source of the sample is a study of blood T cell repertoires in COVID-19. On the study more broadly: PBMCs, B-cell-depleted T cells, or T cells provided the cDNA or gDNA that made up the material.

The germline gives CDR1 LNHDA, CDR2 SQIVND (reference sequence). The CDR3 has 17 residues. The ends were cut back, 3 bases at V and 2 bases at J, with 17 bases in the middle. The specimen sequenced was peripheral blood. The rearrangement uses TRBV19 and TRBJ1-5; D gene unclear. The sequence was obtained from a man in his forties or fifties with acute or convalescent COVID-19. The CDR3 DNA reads TGTGCCAGTAGTATGAAGACGATCGGGGTAGGCAATCAGCCCCAGCATTTT. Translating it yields CASSMKTIGVGNQPQHF. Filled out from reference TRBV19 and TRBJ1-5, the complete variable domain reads DGGITQSPKYLFRKEGQNVTLSCEQNLNHDAMYWYRQDPGQGLRLIYYSQIVNDFQKGDIAEGYSVSREKKESFPLTVTSAQKNPTAFYLCASSMKTIGVGNQPQHFGDGTRLSIL.